These 18 T cell receptor beta chains were all obtained from the same sample, sequenced in a study of T cell clones after liver transplantation. Data came from immunoSEQ multiplex PCR; TCRdb stores just in-frame clones and leaves some out. The sample has fewer than 85,000 clones, approximately 87% seen once. Sample: CD4+ T cells from blood, taken at the 22-month timepoint. Receptors originate from a human patient who received a liver transplant. The graft donor may have given rise to some T cells.

This clone was seen once. The chain joins TRBV6-1 to TRBJ2-1; the D is unclear. Germline V CDR1 and CDR2: MNHNS, SASEGT. The CDR3 contains 15 residues. The V gene lost 1 base and the J gene lost 4 bases, with 11 bases spanning the gap. DNA for the CDR3: TGTGCCAGCAGTGAAGGCTTATCGGTATACAATGAGCAGTTCTTC. Translating it yields CASSEGLSVYNEQFF.

The rearrangement links TRBV7-2 to TRBJ2-2; D might be TRBD2 (7 bases). V lost 1 base and J 0 bases, leaving 12 bases between the germline ends. In germline, CDR1 is SGHTA, CDR2 FQGNSA. The CDR3 length is 17 residues. DNA of the CDR3: TGTGCCAGCAGCTTAGGGGGGGGCGGAACGAACACCGGGGAGCTGTTTTTT. It yields the protein CASSLGGGGTNTGELFF.

The chain combines TRBV2 with TRBJ1-5; TRBD1 matches at 9 bases. The CDR3 runs to 14 residues. Looked up from germline, CDR1 is SNHLY and CDR2 is FYNNEI. With V trimmed by 9 bases and J by 0 bases, 3 bases remained unmatched. CDR3 residues: CASGQGYSNQPQHF. The CDR3 DNA reads as TGTGCCAGTGGACAGGGGTATAGCAATCAGCCCCAGCATTTT.

The chain is built from TRBV5-6 and TRBJ2-5; the D gene is possibly TRBD2 (6 bases). Trimming removed 3 bases from V and 5 bases from J, with 14 bases in between. Germline loops: CDR1 SGHDT, CDR2 YYEEEE. The CDR3 covers 14 residues. CDR3 DNA: TGTGCCAGCAGCTCGGGACTTCGCCAGGAGACCCAGTACTTC. Its translation is CASSSGLRQETQYF.

V gene TRBV10-3 combines with J gene TRBJ1-2, with TRBD1 identical over 10 bases. The CDR3 has 16 residues. Germline CDR1 and CDR2: ENHRY and SYGVKD. Trimming at V came to 0 bases and at J to 7 bases, leaving 8 bases not matched to a gene. CDR3 sequence: CAISESPPGTGVGYTF. The CDR3 nucleotides read TGTGCCATCAGTGAGTCACCTCCCGGGACAGGGGTTGGCTACACCTTC.

V is TRBV14 and J is TRBJ1-4, with a weak D call TRBD1 (5 bases). This CDR3 comprises 16 residues. V was trimmed by 4 bases and J by 8 bases, leaving 20 bases between them. From germline, CDR1 is SGHDN and CDR2 FVKESK. This CDR3 is CASSPSVGGIWEKLFF. CDR3 coding DNA: TGTGCCAGCAGCCCCTCGGTCGGGGGTATATGGGAAAAACTGTTTTTT.

This chain connects TRBV2 to TRBJ2-7, with no clear D. Trimming removed 4 bases at V and 4 bases at J, with 8 bases between. The CDR3 covers 12 residues. Germline V lookup: CDR1 SNHLY, CDR2 FYNNEI. CDR3 protein: CASSVSLYEQYF. In nucleotides, the CDR3 is TGTGCCAGCAGTGTATCATTGTACGAGCAGTACTTC.

The rearrangement links TRBV5-1 to TRBJ2-3; weak D call: TRBD1 (6 bases). Germline V lookup: CDR1 SGHRS, CDR2 YFSETQ. The V end was cut by 9 bases, the J end by 2 bases, with 19 bases between. The CDR3 contains 15 residues. CDR3 nucleotide sequence: TGCGCCACGACCCATGGGGGCAGCCCCACAGATACGCAGTATTTT. The encoded protein is CATTHGGSPTDTQYF. The entire variable domain, with the rest obtained from reference TRBV5-1 and TRBJ2-3, is as follows: KAGVTQTPRYLIKTRGQQVTLSCSPISGHRSVSWYQQTPGQGLQFLFEYFSETQRNKGNFPGRFSGRQFSNSRSEMNVSTLELGDSALYLCATTHGGSPTDTQYFGPGTRLTVL.

The gene calls are TRBV28 and TRBJ2-7; no firm D call. CDR1 and CDR2 from the germline V gene are MDHEN and SYDVKM. The CDR3 totals 11 residues. The V end was cut by 6 bases, the J end by 3 bases, with 6 bases between. The CDR3 DNA follows: TGTGCCAGCAGAGAAAGCTACGAGCAGTACTTC. It codes for CASRESYEQYF.

The chain recombines TRBV4-2 with TRBJ2-5; 10 positions agree with TRBD2. The CDR3 is made up of 15 amino acids. Germline CDR1 reads LGHNA; CDR2 reads YNFKEQ. Trimming cost V 1 base and J 2 bases; bases outside gene matches: 1. The CDR3, as DNA: TGTGCCAGCAGCCAAGGTAGCGGGGGGCAAGAGACCCAGTACTTC. Translating it yields CASSQGSGGQETQYF.

The genes are TRBV28 and TRBJ2-7; TRBD1 matches 9 bases. V shed 8 bases, J shed 5 bases, and the junction held 7 bases outside the gene matches. This CDR3 region has 13 residues. Germline V CDR1 and CDR2: MDHEN, SYDVKM. For the CDR3, the DNA is TGTGCCAGCGGGGGACAGGGAGGCAACGAGCAGTACTTC. Its translation is CASGGQGGNEQYF.

The V call is TRBV4-1, the J call TRBJ2-6; 7 nucleotides match TRBD2. V lost 4 bases, J lost 4 bases, and 16 bases stayed unmatched. CDR1 MGHRA and CDR2 YSYEKL come from the germline V gene. CDR3 size: 19 residues. This CDR3 is CASSRRTDGGGVGANVLTF. In nucleotides, the CDR3 is TGCGCCAGCAGCCGTCGGACCGATGGGGGAGGGGTCGGGGCCAACGTCCTGACTTTC.

This clone has more than one count but fewer than ten. The rearrangement links TRBV18 to TRBJ1-6; 9 bases line up with TRBD1. V trimming: 2 bases; J trimming: 8 bases; junction bases outside the gene matches: 1. Germline lookup yields CDR1 KGHSH and CDR2 LQKENI. The CDR3 extends over 14 amino acids. The CDR3 coding sequence is TGTGCCAGCTCACCAGGGACAGGGTATTCACCCCTCCACTTT. This gives the protein CASSPGTGYSPLHF.

This sequence joins TRBV11-3 and TRBJ2-3; TRBD1 or TRBD2 may be the D gene (5 bases each). This CDR3 is 14 amino acids long. From germline, CDR1 is SGHNT and CDR2 YENEEA. The germline V and J ends were trimmed by 3 bases and 5 bases, with 12 bases remaining between them. The CDR3 spells CASSLTAAGDTQYF. CDR3 nucleotides: TGTGCCAGCAGCTTGACAGCGGCGGGAGATACGCAGTATTTT.

This sequence joins TRBV7-6 and TRBJ1-2, with TRBD1 matching 8 bases. Trimming removed 5 bases from V and 8 bases from J; junction bases left unmatched: 7. CDR1 and CDR2 (germline): SGHVS, FNYEAQ. The CDR3 sequence is 13 residues long. CDR3 protein: CASSQGQGTGYTF. As DNA, the CDR3 is TGTGCCAGCAGCCAAGGACAGGGAACCGGCTACACCTTC.

The chain employs TRBV28 and TRBJ2-2, with unresolved D. The V end lost 3 bases, the J end lost 10 bases, and 12 bases lay between the germline ends. Per germline, CDR1 MDHEN and CDR2 SYDVKM. The CDR3 is 13 residues long. CDR3 in DNA: TGTGCCAGCAGTTTGGGTACCAAACCGGAGCTGTTTTTT. As protein: CASSLGTKPELFF.

The CDR3 sequence is CASNAGLYSTDTQYF. CDR3 DNA sequence: TGTGCCAGTAATGCCGGACTATATAGCACAGATACGCAGTATTTT. The chain recombines TRBV19 with TRBJ2-3, with TRBD2 as a possible D gene (6 bases). CDR1 and CDR2 from the germline V gene are LNHDA and SQIVND (reference sequence). The CDR3 consists of 15 residues. V lost 7 bases and J 0 bases, leaving 14 bases between the germline ends.

The chain has TRBV6-5 and TRBJ2-3; D gene ambiguous. Germline CDR1 reads MNHEY; CDR2 reads SVGAGI. Trimming left V 6 bases short and J 2 bases short, with 12 bases between. The CDR3 contains 14 residues. The CDR3 sequence: CASSSEEYTDTQYF. CDR3 DNA: TGTGCCAGCAGCTCGGAAGAGTACACAGATACGCAGTATTTT.